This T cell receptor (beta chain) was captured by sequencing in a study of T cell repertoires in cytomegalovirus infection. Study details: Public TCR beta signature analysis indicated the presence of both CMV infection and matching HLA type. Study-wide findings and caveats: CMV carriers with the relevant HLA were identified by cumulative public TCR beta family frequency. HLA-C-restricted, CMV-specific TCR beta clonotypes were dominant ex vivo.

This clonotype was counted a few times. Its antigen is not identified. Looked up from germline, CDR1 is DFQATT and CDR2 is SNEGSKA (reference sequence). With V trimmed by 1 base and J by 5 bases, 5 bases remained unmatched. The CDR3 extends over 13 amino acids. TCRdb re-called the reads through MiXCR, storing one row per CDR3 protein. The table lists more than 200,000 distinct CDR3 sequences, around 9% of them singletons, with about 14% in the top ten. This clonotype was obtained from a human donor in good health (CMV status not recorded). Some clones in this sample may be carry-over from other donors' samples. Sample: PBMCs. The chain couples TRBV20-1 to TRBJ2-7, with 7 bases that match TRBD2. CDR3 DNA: TGCAGTGCTAGAGGGGGAGGGGCTCACGAGCAGTACTTC. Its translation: CSARGGGAHEQYF.